This passage covers 21 T cell receptor beta chains from one sample sequenced in a study of CD8 T cells in ankylosing spondylitis. Points from the study as a whole: It appeared that ankylosing spondylitis blood was characterized by a TCR beta motif of several highly homologous variants.

Antigens of these TCRs are unknown. TCRdb itself ran the 5' RACE reads through MiXCR, one entry per CDR3 protein. The sample comprises roughly 450,000 distinct CDR3 sequences, 26% of which are singletons, and about 1% rests with the top ten. Sequencing used blood, either unsorted or a sorted T cell fraction (not recorded which). The receptor set was obtained from a male donor with ankylosing spondylitis.

The chain recombines TRBV25-1 with TRBJ1-6; D is ambiguous. Germline values: CDR1 MGHDK, CDR2 SYGVNS. V dropped 3 bases and J dropped 10 bases, with 22 bases sitting between them. The CDR3 extends over 17 amino acids. CDR3 DNA: TGTGCCAGCAGTGACCCATCCCCGGGTCGCGGATCCTCACCCCTCCACTTT. It translates to CASSDPSPGRGSSPLHF. Variable domain in full (rest from reference TRBV25-1 and TRBJ1-6): EADIYQTPRYLVIGTGKKITLECSQTMGHDKMYWYQQDPGMELHLIHYSYGVNSTEKGDLSSESTVSRIRTEHFPLTLESARPSHTSQYLCASSDPSPGRGSSPLHFGNGTRLTVT.

A few counts support this clonotype. This chain links TRBV12-3 or TRBV12-4 with TRBJ1-2, with D maybe TRBD1 (5 bases). The CDR3 contains 13 residues. Trimming took off 3 bases at V and 6 bases at J, with 11 bases between the two ends. The CDR3 is CASSFRRGNGYTF. The CDR3 DNA is TGTGCCAGCAGTTTTAGGAGGGGTAATGGCTACACCTTC.

The gene calls are TRBV6-1 and TRBJ1-6; 8 bases match TRBD1. Germline loops: CDR1 MNHNS, CDR2 SASEGT. Germline trimming cut 4 bases from V and 14 bases from J; bases unmatched to any gene: 13. The CDR3 has 15 amino acids. CDR3 sequence (DNA): TGTGCCAGCAGTGGGGGACAGGCCCCCGCAAGGACCCTCCACTTT. Translated: CASSGGQAPARTLHF.

The chain is built from TRBV5-1 and TRBJ2-7, with D perhaps matching TRBD1 (6 bases). This CDR3 region has 14 residues. V was pared by 0 bases and J by 3 bases, with 10 bases between. The germline gives CDR1 SGHRS, CDR2 YFSETQ. CDR3 in DNA: TGCGCCAGCAGCTTGGACGCAGGGGTCTACGAGCAGTACGTC. It is translated as CASSLDAGVYEQYV.

This clonotype was recorded a few times. CDR3 in amino acids: CASSLDRINYGYTF. Written as DNA, the CDR3 is TGTGCCAGCAGCTTAGATCGCATTAACTATGGCTACACCTTC. The chain couples TRBV11-2 to TRBJ1-2; D gene ambiguous. With 0 bases removed from V and 1 base from J, the gap between germline ends came to 6 bases. This CDR3 has 14 amino acids. Germline V gene data show CDR1 as SGHAT and CDR2 as FQNNGV. The whole variable domain, filled in from reference TRBV11-2 and TRBJ1-2, reads EAGVAQSPRYKIIEKRQSVAFWCNPISGHATLYWYQQILGQGPKLLIQFQNNGVVDDSQLPKDRFSAERLKGVDSTLKIQPAKLEDSAVYLCASSLDRINYGYTFGSGTRLTVV.

This chain links TRBV15 with TRBJ2-5, with D perhaps TRBD2 (5 bases). The CDR3 has 15 amino acids. The V and J ends lost 0 bases and 5 bases respectively, with 13 bases between them. Per germline, CDR1 LNHNV and CDR2 YYDKDF (reference sequence). The CDR3 sequence: CATSRDEGVWETQYF. The CDR3 nucleotides read TGTGCCACCAGCAGAGATGAGGGAGTATGGGAGACCCAGTACTTC.

The chain uses TRBV5-1 and TRBJ1-1; D unclear. CDR1 and CDR2 (germline): SGHRS, YFSETQ. Between the trimmed V and J ends, which lost 1 base and 3 bases, there was a span of 10 bases. The CDR3 spans 14 residues. This CDR3 reads CASSLRQADTEAFF. CDR3 sequence (DNA): TGCGCCAGCAGCTTGCGCCAAGCGGACACTGAAGCTTTCTTT.

V and J are TRBV14 and TRBJ2-3; perhaps D is TRBD1 or TRBD2 (5 bases each). V was shortened by 3 bases and J by 4 bases, with 17 bases between the two germline ends. CDR3 length: 16 residues. CDR1 and CDR2 (germline): SGHDN, FVKESK. The CDR3 is CASSHLGRKAADTQYF. CDR3 nucleotides: TGTGCCAGCAGCCACTTGGGACGGAAGGCGGCAGATACGCAGTATTTT.

The chain links TRBV30 to TRBJ2-1; 10 bases agree with TRBD2. The CDR3 consists of 14 residues. V lost 4 bases, J lost 10 bases, and 10 bases stayed unmatched. Germline V CDR1 and CDR2: GTSNPN, SVGIG (reference sequence). CDR3 nucleotide sequence: TGTGCCTGGACCATAGCGGGAGGTCGGTACGAGCAGTTCTTC. This sequence encodes CAWTIAGGRYEQFF. Based on the CDR3 plus reference TRBV30 and TRBJ2-1, the full variable domain is SQTIHQWPATLVQPVGSPLSLECTVEGTSNPNLYWYRQAAGRGLQLLFYSVGIGQISSEVPQNLSASRPQDRQFILSSKKLLLSDSGFYLCAWTIAGGRYEQFFGPGTRLTVL.

The chain uses TRBV18 and TRBJ1-2, with 8 bases identical to TRBD1. Per the germline V gene, CDR1 is KGHSH and CDR2 is LQKENI. CDR3 size: 16 residues. Losses at the gene ends were 1 base for V and 0 bases for J; bases not matched to a gene: 4. The CDR3 sequence is CASSPLDRGANYGYTF. DNA for the CDR3: TGTGCCAGCTCACCACTTGACAGGGGAGCTAACTATGGCTACACCTTC.

V is TRBV24-1 and J is TRBJ1-1; TRBD1 might be the D (5 bases). The CDR3 has 13 residues. CDR1 is KGHDR and CDR2 is SFDVKD in the germline V gene. The V end was cut by 9 bases, the J end by 8 bases, with 18 bases between. The CDR3 nucleotides read TGTGCCACCTCACTGGGGGACGTTCCCGAAGCTTTCTTT. Translated, it gives CATSLGDVPEAFF.

The V call is TRBV6-2 or TRBV6-3, the J call TRBJ2-7, with 7 bases lining up with TRBD2. Losses at the gene ends were 8 bases for V and 3 bases for J; bases not matched to a gene: 4. The CDR3 is 12 residues long. Germline CDR1 and CDR2: MNHEY and SVGEGT. In nucleotides, the CDR3 is TGTGCCAGCTCCCGGGGGGACTACGAGCAGTACGTC. Translating gives CASSRGDYEQYV.

The rearrangement links TRBV11-3 to TRBJ2-1; weak D call: TRBD2 (5 bases). The V end was cut by 5 bases, the J end by 0 bases, with 14 bases between. Per the germline V gene, CDR1 is SGHNT and CDR2 is YENEEA. This CDR3 is built from 16 residues. This CDR3 is CASSPRGLLSYNEQFF. The DNA of the CDR3 is TGTGCCAGCAGCCCTAGAGGGCTTCTCTCCTACAATGAGCAGTTCTTC.

There are many counts of this clonotype. This sequence joins TRBV4-1 and TRBJ1-2; tentatively, D is TRBD1 (5 bases). CDR3 length: 16 residues. Germline CDR1 is MGHRA and CDR2 is YSYEKL. The V end lost 5 bases, the J end lost 0 bases, and 16 bases lay between the germline ends. In DNA form, the CDR3 reads TGCGCCAGCAGCGGCCGACAGCCGATAACTAACTATGGCTACACCTTC. Translated: CASSGRQPITNYGYTF.

This clonotype was counted between two and nine times. V and J are TRBV24-1 and TRBJ2-3, with D perhaps assigned TRBD1 or TRBD2 (5 bases each). Deletions cut 4 bases from V and 0 bases from J, with 13 bases between. Germline V CDR1 and CDR2: KGHDR, SFDVKD. This CDR3 is 16 amino acids long. In DNA, the CDR3 is TGTGCCACCAGTGACCCGGGACGGACAAGCACAGATACGCAGTATTTT. Protein sequence: CATSDPGRTSTDTQYF.

The CDR3 bases are TGCAGTGCTAGAGATCGCCGGGGAAGTTACGAGCAGTACTTC. Encoded protein: CSARDRRGSYEQYF. The rearrangement links TRBV20-1 to TRBJ2-7; maybe TRBD2 (5 bases). Germline V gene data show CDR1 as DFQATT and CDR2 as SNEGSKA (reference sequence). There are 14 residues in the CDR3. Trimming shortened V by 0 bases and J by 4 bases, and 13 bases separated the two germline ends.

This clonotype was counted only a few times. The chain employs TRBV28 and TRBJ2-1; 8 positions agree with TRBD2. Germline trimming cut 7 bases from V and 2 bases from J; bases unmatched to any gene: 10. This CDR3 has 16 amino acids. Germline V gives CDR1 MDHEN, CDR2 SYDVKM. In DNA form, the CDR3 reads TGTGCCAGCATTCCACCCGGGACTAGGGCCTACAATGAGCAGTTCTTC. It specifies CASIPPGTRAYNEQFF.

V usage is TRBV20-1 and J usage is TRBJ2-4; no firm D call. V was cut by 7 bases and J by 0 bases, with 10 bases left in between. Germline V CDR1 and CDR2: DFQATT, SNEGSKA (reference sequence). The CDR3 extends over 13 amino acids. This CDR3 is CSVKLLAKNIQYF. DNA for the CDR3: TGCAGTGTGAAGCTGCTAGCCAAAAACATTCAGTACTTC.

Only a few counts were recorded for this clonotype. The chain links TRBV12-3 or TRBV12-4 to TRBJ1-4; no firm D call. The CDR3 extends over 15 amino acids. The V gene lost 6 bases and the J gene lost 4 bases, with 15 bases spanning the gap. CDR3 amino acids: CASRRPAVYNEKLFF. CDR3 in DNA: TGTGCCAGCAGACGACCGGCCGTATATAATGAAAAACTGTTTTTT.

V usage is TRBV29-1 and J usage is TRBJ2-1, with 10 positions matching TRBD2. Germline assignment: CDR1 SQVTM and CDR2 ANQGSEA. V lost 6 bases, J lost 4 bases, and 3 bases stayed unmatched. The CDR3 contains 13 residues. CDR3: CSVRTSGYNEQFF. The DNA for the CDR3 is TGCAGCGTGCGGACTAGCGGTTACAATGAGCAGTTCTTC.

The chain has TRBV20-1 and TRBJ2-5; D possibly matches TRBD1 or TRBD2 (6 bases each). CDR3 length: 15 residues. Trimming took 5 bases from V and 2 from J, leaving 18 bases between them. Germline CDR1 reads DFQATT; CDR2 reads SNEGSKA (reference sequence). The CDR3 is CSALLRGVLQETQYF. The CDR3 coding sequence is TGCAGTGCTCTCCTTAGGGGGGTCTTGCAAGAGACCCAGTACTTC.